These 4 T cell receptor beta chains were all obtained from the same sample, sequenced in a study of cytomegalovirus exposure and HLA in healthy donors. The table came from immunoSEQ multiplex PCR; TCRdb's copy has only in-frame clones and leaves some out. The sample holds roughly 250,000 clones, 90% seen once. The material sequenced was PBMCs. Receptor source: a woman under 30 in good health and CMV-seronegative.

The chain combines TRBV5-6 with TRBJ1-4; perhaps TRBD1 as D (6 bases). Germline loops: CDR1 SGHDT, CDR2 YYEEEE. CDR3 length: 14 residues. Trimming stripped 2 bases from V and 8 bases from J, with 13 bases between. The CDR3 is CASSFSGHEEKLFF. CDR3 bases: TGTGCCAGCAGCTTCTCGGGACATGAGGAAAAACTGTTTTTT.

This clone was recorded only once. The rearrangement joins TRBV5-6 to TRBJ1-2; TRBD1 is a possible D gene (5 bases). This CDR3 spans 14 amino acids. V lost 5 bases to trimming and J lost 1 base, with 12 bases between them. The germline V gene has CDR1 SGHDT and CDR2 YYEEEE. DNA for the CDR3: TGTGCCAGCAGTCGACAGTTCTTTAACTATGGCTACACCTTC. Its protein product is CASSRQFFNYGYTF.

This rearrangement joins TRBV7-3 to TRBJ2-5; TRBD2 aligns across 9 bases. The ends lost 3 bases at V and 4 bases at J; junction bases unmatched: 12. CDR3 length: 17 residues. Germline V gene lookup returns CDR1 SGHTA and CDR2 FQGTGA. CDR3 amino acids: CASSLAGSGGRRETQYF. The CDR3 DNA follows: TGTGCCAGCAGCTTGGCGGGTAGCGGGGGAAGGAGAGAGACCCAGTACTTC.

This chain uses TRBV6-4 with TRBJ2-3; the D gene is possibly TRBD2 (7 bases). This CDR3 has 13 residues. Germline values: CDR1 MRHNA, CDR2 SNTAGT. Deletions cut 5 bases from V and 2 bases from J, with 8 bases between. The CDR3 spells CASSRGATDTQYF. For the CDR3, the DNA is TGTGCCAGCAGTCGGGGGGCCACAGATACGCAGTATTTT.